This T cell receptor beta chain was captured by sequencing in a study of T cell responses to AZD1222 COVID-19 vaccine. Libraries were prepared by immunoSEQ multiplex PCR; TCRdb keeps only in-frame clonotypes and omits some of them. The data hold about 100,000 clones, with 85% to 90% observed a single time. The CDR3 is 14 residues long. The V end was cut by 5 bases, the J end by 8 bases, with 16 bases between. Germline-derived CDR1 and CDR2 are SGHVS and FNYEAQ. V and J are TRBV7-6 and TRBJ1-3, with D possibly matching TRBD1 (5 bases). The receptor was isolated from an adult in good health. The specimen comprised peripheral blood, sampled on day 0 of AZD1222 vaccination. The DNA of the CDR3 is TGTGCCAGCAGCCCAGGGATACACCCATACACCATATATTTT. Amino acid sequence: CASSPGIHPYTIYF. Supplemented by reference TRBV7-6 and TRBJ1-3, the full variable domain reads GAGVSQSPRYKVTKRGQDVALRCDPISGHVSLYWYRQALGQGPEFLTYFNYEAQQDKSGLPNDRFSAERPEGSISTLTIQRTEQRDSAMYRCASSPGIHPYTIYFGEGSWLTVV.